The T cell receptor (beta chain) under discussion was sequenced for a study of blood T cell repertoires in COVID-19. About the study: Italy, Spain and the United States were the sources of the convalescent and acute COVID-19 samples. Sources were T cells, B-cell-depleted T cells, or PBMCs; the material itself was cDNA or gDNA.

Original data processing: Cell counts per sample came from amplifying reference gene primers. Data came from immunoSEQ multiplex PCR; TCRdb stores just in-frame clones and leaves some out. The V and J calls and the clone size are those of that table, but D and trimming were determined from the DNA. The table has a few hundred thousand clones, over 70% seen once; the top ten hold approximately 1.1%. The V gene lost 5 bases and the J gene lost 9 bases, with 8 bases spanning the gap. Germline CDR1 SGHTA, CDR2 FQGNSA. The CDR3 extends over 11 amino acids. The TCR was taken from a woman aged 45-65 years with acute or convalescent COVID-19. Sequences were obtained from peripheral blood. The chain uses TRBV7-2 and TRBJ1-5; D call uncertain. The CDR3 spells CASSTPGPQHF. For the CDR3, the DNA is TGTGCCAGCAGCACGCCAGGGCCCCAGCATTTT.